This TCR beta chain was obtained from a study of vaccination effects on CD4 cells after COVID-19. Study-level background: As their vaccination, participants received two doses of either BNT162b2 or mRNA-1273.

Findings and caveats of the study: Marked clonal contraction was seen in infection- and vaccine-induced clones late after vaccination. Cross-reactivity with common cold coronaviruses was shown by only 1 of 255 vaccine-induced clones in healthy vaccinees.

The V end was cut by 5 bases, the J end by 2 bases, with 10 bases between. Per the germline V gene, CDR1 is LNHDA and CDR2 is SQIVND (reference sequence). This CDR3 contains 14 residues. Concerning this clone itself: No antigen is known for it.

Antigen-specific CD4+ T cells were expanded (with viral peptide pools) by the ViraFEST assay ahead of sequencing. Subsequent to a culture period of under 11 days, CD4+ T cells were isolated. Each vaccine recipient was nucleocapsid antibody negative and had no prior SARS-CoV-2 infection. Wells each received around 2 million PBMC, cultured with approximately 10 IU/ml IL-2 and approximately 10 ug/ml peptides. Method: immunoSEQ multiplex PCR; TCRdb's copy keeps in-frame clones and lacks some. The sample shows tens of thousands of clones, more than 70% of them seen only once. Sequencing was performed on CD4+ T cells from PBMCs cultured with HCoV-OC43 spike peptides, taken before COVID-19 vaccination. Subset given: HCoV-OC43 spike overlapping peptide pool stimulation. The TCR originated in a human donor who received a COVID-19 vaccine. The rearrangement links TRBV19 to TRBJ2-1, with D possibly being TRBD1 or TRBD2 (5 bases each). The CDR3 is CASSRGVAYNEQFF. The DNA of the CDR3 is TGTGCCAGTAGTCGGGGCGTTGCCTACAATGAGCAGTTCTTC. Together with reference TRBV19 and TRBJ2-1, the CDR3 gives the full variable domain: DGGITQSPKYLFRKEGQNVTLSCEQNLNHDAMYWYRQDPGQGLRLIYYSQIVNDFQKGDIAEGYSVSREKKESFPLTVTSAQKNPTAFYLCASSRGVAYNEQFFGPGTRLTVL.